The clone carrying this T cell receptor beta chain came up once. Random hexamers were used to reverse transcribe about 0.5 to 1 ug of RNA. TCRdb itself ran the immunoSEQ multiplex PCR reads through MiXCR, one entry per CDR3 protein. Of some 140,000 distinct CDR3 sequences in the sample, just under 95% were seen once. This entry comes from a study of CD8 T cells in Susac syndrome. Losses at the gene ends were 1 base for V and 5 bases for J; bases not matched to a gene: 4. The CDR3 runs to 14 residues. The V gene's germline CDR1 is LNHNV and CDR2 YYDKDF (reference sequence). This sequence originates from a human donor with Susac syndrome. V and J are TRBV15 and TRBJ2-7; TRBD1 aligns across 8 bases. The sample consisted of CD8+ T cells from PBMCs. The chain's CDR3 is CATSRVDRADEQYF. The CDR3 DNA sequence: TGTGCCACCAGCAGAGTGGACAGGGCCGACGAGCAGTACTTC.